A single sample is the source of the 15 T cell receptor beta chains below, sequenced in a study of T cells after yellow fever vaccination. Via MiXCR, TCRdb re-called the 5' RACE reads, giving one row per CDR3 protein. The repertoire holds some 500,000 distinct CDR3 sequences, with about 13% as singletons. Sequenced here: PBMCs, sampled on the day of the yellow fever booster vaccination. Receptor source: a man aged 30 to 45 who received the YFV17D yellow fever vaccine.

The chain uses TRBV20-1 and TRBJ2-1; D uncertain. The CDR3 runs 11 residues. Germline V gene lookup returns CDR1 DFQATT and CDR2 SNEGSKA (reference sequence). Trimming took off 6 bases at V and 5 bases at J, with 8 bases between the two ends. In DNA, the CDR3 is TGCAGTGCAAAACATAACAATGAGCAGTTCTTC. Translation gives CSAKHNNEQFF.

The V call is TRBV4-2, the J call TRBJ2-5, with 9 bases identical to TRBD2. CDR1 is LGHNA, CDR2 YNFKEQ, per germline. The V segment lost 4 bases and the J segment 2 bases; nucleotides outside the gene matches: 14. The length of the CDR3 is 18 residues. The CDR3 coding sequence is TGTGCCAGCAGCCCGGGTAGCGGGGGCGGAGATTTTCAAGAGACCCAGTACTTC. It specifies CASSPGSGGGDFQETQYF.

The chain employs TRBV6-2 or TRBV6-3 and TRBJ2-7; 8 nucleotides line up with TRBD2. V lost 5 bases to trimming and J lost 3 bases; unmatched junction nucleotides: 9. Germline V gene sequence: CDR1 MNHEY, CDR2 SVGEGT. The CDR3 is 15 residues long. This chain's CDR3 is CASSRPGTSYYEQYF. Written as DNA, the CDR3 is TGTGCCAGCAGTCGTCCCGGGACTAGTTACTACGAGCAGTACTTC.

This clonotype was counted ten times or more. CDR3 region: CASRRPGQGNTGELFF. CDR3 in DNA: TGTGCCAGCAGACGACCGGGACAGGGGAACACCGGGGAGCTGTTTTTT. V and J are TRBV12-3 or TRBV12-4 and TRBJ2-2; 9 bases match TRBD1. V was clipped by 6 bases and J by 1 base; unmatched bases: 6. This CDR3 has 16 amino acids.

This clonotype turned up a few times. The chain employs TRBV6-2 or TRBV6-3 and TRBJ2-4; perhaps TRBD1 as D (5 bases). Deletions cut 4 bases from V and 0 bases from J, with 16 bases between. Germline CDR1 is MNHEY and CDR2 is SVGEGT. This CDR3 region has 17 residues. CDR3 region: CASSFRRTGLAKNIQYF. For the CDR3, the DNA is TGTGCCAGCAGTTTCCGTCGTACAGGCTTAGCCAAAAACATTCAGTACTTC.

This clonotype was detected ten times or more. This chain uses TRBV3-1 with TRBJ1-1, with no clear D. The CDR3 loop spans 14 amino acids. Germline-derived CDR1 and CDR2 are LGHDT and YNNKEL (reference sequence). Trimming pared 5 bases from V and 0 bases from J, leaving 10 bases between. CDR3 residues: CASSSGLLNTEAFF. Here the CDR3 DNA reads TGTGCCAGCAGCTCGGGCCTTCTGAACACTGAAGCTTTCTTT.

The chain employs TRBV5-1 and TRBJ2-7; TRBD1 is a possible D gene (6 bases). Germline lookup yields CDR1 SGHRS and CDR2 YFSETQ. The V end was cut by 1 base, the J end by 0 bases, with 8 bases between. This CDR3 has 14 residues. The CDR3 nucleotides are TGCGCCAGCAGCTTGTGGGACACCTCCTACGAGCAGTACTTC. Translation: CASSLWDTSYEQYF.

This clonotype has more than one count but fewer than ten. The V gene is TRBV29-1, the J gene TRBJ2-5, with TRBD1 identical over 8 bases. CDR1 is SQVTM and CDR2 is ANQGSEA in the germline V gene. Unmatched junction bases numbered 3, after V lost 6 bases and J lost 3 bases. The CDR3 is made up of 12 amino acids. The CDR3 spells CSVYRGEETQYF. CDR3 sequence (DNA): TGCAGCGTCTACAGGGGGGAAGAGACCCAGTACTTC. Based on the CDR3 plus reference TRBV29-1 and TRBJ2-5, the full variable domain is SAVISQKPSRDICQRGTSLTIQCQVDSQVTMMFWYRQQPGQSLTLIATANQGSEATYESGFVIDKFPISRPNLTFSTLTVSNMSPEDSSIYLCSVYRGEETQYFGPGTRLLVL.

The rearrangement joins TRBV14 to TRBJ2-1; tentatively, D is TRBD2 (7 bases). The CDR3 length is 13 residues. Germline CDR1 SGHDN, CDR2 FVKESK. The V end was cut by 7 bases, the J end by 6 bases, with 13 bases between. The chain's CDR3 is CASTGGAVNEQFF. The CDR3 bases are TGTGCCAGCACGGGGGGCGCGGTCAATGAGCAGTTCTTC.

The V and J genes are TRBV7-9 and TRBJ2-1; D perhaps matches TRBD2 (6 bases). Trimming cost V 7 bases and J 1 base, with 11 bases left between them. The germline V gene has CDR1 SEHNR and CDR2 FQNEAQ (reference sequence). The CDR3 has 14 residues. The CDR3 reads CASILEGSYNEQFF. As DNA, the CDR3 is TGTGCCAGCATCCTGGAGGGTTCCTACAATGAGCAGTTCTTC.

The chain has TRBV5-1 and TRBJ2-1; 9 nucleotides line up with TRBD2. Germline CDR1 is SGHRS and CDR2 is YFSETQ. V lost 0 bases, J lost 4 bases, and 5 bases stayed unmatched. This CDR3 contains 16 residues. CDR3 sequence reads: CASSLVAGEIYNEQFF. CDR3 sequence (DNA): TGCGCCAGCAGCTTGGTAGCGGGAGAGATATACAATGAGCAGTTCTTC. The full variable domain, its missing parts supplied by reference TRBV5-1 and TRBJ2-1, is KAGVTQTPRYLIKTRGQQVTLSCSPISGHRSVSWYQQTPGQGLQFLFEYFSETQRNKGNFPGRFSGRQFSNSRSEMNVSTLELGDSALYLCASSLVAGEIYNEQFFGPGTRLTVL.

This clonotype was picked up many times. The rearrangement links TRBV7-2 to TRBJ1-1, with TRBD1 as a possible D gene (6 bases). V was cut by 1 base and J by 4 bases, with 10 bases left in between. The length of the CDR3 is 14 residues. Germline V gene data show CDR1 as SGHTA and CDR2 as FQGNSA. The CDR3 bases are TGTGCCAGCAGCTTAGTAGGGGGAGGCACTGAAGCTTTCTTT. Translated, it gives CASSLVGGGTEAFF.

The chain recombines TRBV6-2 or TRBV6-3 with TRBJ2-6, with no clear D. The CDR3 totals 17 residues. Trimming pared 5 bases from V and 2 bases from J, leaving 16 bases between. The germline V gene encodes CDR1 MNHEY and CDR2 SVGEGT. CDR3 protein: CASSEDPSAAGANVLTF. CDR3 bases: TGTGCCAGCAGTGAGGACCCATCGGCGGCTGGGGCCAACGTCCTGACTTTC.

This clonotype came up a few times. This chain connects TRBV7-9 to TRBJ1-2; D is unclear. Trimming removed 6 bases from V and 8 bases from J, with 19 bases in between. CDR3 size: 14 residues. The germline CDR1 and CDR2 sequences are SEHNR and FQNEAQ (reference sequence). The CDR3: CASRTFQRVDGYTF. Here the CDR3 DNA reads TGTGCCAGCAGAACATTTCAGAGAGTAGACGGCTACACCTTC.

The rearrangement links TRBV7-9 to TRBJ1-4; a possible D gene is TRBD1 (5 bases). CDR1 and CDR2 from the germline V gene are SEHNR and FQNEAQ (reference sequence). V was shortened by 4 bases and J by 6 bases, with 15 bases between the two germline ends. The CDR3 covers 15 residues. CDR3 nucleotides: TGTGCCAGCAGCTCAACCGGGACGTCTCATGAAAAACTGTTTTTT. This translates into CASSSTGTSHEKLFF.